Following are 2 T cell receptor beta chains from one sample sequenced in a study of cytomegalovirus exposure and HLA in healthy donors. Primers: 60 Vbeta forward and 13 Jbeta reverse. Assay used: immunoSEQ multiplex PCR; TCRdb lists only in-frame clones, some missing. The sample lists around 120,000 clones; more than 70% were seen once. The sequenced sample consisted of PBMCs. The receptors were gathered from a human donor in good health.

This clone has a single count. CDR3 residues: CASSQGRLLTYNEQFF. The CDR3 nucleotides read TGCGCCAGCAGCCAAGGTCGACTTCTAACCTACAATGAGCAGTTCTTC. This sequence joins TRBV4-1 and TRBJ2-1; no clear D gene. Germline loops: CDR1 MGHRA, CDR2 YSYEKL. Trimming shortened V by 1 base and J by 2 bases, and 12 bases separated the two germline ends. The CDR3 has 16 residues.

This chain links TRBV9 with TRBJ2-1; D possibly corresponds to TRBD1 (5 bases). The germline V gene has CDR1 SGDLS and CDR2 YYNGEE. The CDR3 sequence is 14 residues long. With 0 bases removed from V and 8 bases from J, the gap between germline ends came to 12 bases. The CDR3 DNA reads TGTGCCAGCAGCGTAGCGGTAGGGGTCGATGAGCAGTTCTTC. Residues: CASSVAVGVDEQFF.